In its sample, the clone carrying this T cell receptor beta chain was seen once. Its antigen is not identified. The record originates from a study of shared clonotypes between healthy human individuals. Study information: A couple of female and a few male donors aged 18 to 49 were enrolled.

Regarding the study as a whole: Naive subsets tended to show greater estimated richness than memory subsets.

The repertoire was sequenced with immunoSEQ multiplex PCR; TCRdb's copy has only in-frame clones and lacks some. The sample consists of about 2,200,000 clones, roughly 91% of them appearing once. The CDR3 spans 11 residues. Trimming left V 1 base short and J 9 bases short, with 7 bases between. The germline CDR1 and CDR2 sequences are PRHDT and FYEKMQ (reference sequence). As defined, naive CD8 cells were CD45RO-negative and positively selected for CCR7, with terminally differentiated effector memory CD45RA+ cells excluded. The gene calls are TRBV13 and TRBJ2-7; D not certain. The receptor was isolated from a man aged 18 to 29 in good health. Some clones in this sample may be carry-over from other donors' samples. Sample: naive CD8+ T cells from PBMCs. CDR3 in amino acids: CASSLEGVQYF. The CDR3 region has the DNA TGTGCCAGCAGCTTAGAAGGAGTGCAGTACTTC.